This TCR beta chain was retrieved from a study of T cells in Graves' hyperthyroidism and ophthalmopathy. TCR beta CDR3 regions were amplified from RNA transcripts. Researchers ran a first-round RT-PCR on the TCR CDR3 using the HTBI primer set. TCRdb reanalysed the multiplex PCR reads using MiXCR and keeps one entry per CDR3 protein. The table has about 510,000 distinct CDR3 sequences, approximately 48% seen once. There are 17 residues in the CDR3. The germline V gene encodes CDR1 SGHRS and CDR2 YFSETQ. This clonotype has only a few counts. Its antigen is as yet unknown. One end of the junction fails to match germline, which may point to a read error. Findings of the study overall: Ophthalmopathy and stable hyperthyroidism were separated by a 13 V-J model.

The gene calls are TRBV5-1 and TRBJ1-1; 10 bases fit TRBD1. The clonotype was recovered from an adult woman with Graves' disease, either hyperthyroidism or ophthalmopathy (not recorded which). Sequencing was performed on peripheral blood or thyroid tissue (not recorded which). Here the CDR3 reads CASSQPGQGTMNTEAFF. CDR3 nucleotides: TGTGCCAGCTCCCAGCCGGGACAGGGGACTATGAACACTGAAGCTTTCTTT.